Detailed here is one T cell receptor beta chain. No cognate antigen has been identified for it. No much larger clone is present one base from it, and per-base qualities are unavailable. This entry is derived from a study of T cell changes during pregnancy in multiple sclerosis (dated by TCRdb to between 2017 and 2020). Regarding the research as a whole: Changes in the T cell repertoire over the course of pregnancy were examined in this study in women with multiple sclerosis.

CDR1 MNHEY and CDR2 SMNVEV were looked up in the germline V gene (reference sequence). Unmatched junction bases come to 6, with V trimmed by 2 bases and J by 7 bases. Including the terminal cysteine and phenylalanine, the CDR3 comprises 15 residues. Left in the record is the CDR3 DNA by itself, 45 bases read in frame from the first base. The receptor library was made with the immunoSEQ multiplex PCR assay. TCRdb stores this immuneACCESS table with in-frame sequences only. Part of the clones is absent; in the studies checked, under half of the shortfall reflects unresolved V genes, and no reason is known for the rest. Counted in this sample were about 73,000 clones; roughly 92% of them appeared once. The ten largest account for roughly 2.8% of the sample.

The sample here was peripheral blood, taken in the third trimester of pregnancy. The sequence derives from a female donor in good health, enrolled as a control in a pregnancy study. Recombination joined TRBV27 with TRBJ2-1; 9 middle bases align to TRBD2. The DNA sequence is as follows: TGTGCCAGCAGTTTAAGGCTAGCGGGGATTAATGAGCAGTTCTTC. It is translated as CASSLRLAGINEQFF.